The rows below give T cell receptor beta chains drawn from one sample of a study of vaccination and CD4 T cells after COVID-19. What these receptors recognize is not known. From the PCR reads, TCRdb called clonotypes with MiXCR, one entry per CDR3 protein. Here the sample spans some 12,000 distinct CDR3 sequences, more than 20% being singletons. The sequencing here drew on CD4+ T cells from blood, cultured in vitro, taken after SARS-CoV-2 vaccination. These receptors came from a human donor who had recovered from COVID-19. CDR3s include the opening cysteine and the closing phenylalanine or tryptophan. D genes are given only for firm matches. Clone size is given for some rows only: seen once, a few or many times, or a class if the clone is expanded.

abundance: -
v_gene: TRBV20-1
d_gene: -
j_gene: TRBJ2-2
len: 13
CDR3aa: CSARDPGTRELFF
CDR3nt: TGCAGTGCTAGAGATCCCGGGACCCGGGAGCTGTTTTTT

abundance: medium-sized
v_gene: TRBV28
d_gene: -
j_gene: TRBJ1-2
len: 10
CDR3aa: CATLNYGYTF
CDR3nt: TGTGCCACCCTCAACTATGGCTACACCTTC

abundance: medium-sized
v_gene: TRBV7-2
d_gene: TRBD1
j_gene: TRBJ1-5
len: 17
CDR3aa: CASSLGGTGPFNQPQHF
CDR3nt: TGTGCCAGCAGCTTAGGGGGGACAGGGCCCTTCAATCAGCCCCAGCATTTT

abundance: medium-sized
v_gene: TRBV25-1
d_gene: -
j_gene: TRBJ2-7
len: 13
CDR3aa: CASTPGTAYEQYF
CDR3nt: TGTGCCAGCACCCCCGGGACGGCCTACGAGCAGTACTTC

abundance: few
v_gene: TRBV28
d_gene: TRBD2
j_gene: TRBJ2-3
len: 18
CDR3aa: CASSPSGLAGVSTDTQYF
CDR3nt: TGTGCCAGCAGTCCCTCGGGACTAGCGGGAGTCAGCACAGATACGCAGTATTTT

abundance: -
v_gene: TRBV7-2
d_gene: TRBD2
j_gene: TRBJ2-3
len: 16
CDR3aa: CASSLGLAGDSSTQYF
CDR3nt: TGTGCCAGCAGCTTGGGACTAGCGGGAGATTCCTCCACGCAGTATTTT

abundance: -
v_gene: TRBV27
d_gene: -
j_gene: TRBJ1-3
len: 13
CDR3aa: CASSLYSGNTIYF
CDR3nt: TGTGCCAGCAGTTTATACTCTGGAAACACCATATATTTT

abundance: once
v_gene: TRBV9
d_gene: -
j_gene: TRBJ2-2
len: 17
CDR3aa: CASSLLGRRPGSGELFF
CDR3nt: TGTGCCAGCAGCCTCCTAGGTCGGAGACCCGGTAGCGGGGAGCTGTTTTTT

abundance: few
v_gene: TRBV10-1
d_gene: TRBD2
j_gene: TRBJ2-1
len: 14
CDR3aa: CASSRTSGSNEQFF
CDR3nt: TGCGCCAGCAGTCGGACTAGCGGGTCTAATGAGCAGTTCTTC

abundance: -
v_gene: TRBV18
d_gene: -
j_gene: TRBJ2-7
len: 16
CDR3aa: CASSPRIPQGPYEQYF
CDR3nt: TGTGCCAGCTCACCCCGGATCCCCCAGGGCCCATACGAGCAGTACTTC

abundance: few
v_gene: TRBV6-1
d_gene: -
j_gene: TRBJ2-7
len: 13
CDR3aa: CASRTGLNYEQYF
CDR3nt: TGTGCCAGCAGGACGGGACTGAACTACGAGCAGTACTTC

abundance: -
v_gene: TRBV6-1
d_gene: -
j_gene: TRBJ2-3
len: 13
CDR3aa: CASSRQGTDTQYF
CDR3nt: TGTGCCAGCAGTCGCCAAGGCACAGATACGCAGTATTTT

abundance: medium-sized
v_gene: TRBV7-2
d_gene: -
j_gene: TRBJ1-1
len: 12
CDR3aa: CASSLLGVEAFF
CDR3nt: TGTGCCAGCAGCTTATTAGGAGTCGAAGCTTTCTTT

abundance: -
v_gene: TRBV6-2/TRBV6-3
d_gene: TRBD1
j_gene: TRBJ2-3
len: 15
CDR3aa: CASRRQGQATDTQYF
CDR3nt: TGTGCCAGCAGGAGACAGGGGCAGGCAACAGATACGCAGTATTTT

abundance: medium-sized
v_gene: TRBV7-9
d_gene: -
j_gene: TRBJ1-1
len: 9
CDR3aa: CASGSGAFF
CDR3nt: TGTGCCAGCGGATCAGGGGCTTTCTTT

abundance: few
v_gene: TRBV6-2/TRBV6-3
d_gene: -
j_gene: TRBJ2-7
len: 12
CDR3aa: CASSIRPYEQYF
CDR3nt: TGTGCCAGCAGTATAAGACCCTACGAGCAGTACTTC

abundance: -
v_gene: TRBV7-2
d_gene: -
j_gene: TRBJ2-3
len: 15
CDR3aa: CASSLGGGPTDTQYF
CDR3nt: TGTGCCAGCAGCTTAGGGGGAGGACCCACAGATACGCAGTATTTT

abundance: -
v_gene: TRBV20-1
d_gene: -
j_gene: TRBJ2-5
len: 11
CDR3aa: CSAASGETQYF
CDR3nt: TGCAGTGCTGCTAGTGGAGAGACCCAGTACTTC

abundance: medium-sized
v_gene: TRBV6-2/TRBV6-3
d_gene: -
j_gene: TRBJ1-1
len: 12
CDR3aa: CASSYGRTEAFF
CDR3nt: TGTGCCAGCAGTTACGGGCGAACTGAAGCTTTCTTT

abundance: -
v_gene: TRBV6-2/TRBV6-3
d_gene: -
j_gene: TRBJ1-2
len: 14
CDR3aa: CASSPFGQNYGYTF
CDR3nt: TGTGCCAGCAGTCCCTTCGGACAGAATTATGGCTACACCTTC

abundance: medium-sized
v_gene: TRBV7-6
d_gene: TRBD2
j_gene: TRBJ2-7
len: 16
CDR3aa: CASSPGLAGLRYEQYF
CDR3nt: TGTGCCAGCAGCCCCGGACTAGCGGGCTTAAGGTACGAGCAGTACTTC

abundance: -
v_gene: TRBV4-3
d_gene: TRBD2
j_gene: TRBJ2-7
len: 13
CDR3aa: CASSQVRGREGYF
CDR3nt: TGCGCCAGCAGCCAGGTCCGCGGGAGGGAGGGGTACTTC

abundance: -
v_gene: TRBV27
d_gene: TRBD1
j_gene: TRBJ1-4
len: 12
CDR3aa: CASSWTGEKLFF
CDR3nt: TGTGCCAGCAGTTGGACAGGTGAAAAACTGTTTTTT

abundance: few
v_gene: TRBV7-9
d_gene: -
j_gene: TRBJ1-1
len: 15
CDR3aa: CASSLVTRGRDEAFF
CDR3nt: TGTGCCAGCAGCTTAGTTACCAGGGGAAGGGATGAAGCTTTCTTT

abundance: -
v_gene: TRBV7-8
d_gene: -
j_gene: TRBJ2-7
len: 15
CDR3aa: CASSLGRSSNYEQYF
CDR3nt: TGTGCCAGCAGCTTAGGGCGGTCCTCAAACTACGAGCAGTACTTC

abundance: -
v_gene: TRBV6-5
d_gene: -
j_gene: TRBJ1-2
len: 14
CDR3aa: CASSYAGFVGGYTF
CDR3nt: TGTGCCAGCAGTTACGCAGGGTTTGTGGGTGGCTACACCTTC

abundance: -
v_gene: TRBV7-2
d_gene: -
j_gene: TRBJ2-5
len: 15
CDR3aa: CASSSDPDPRETQYF
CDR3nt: TGTGCCAGCAGCTCAGACCCGGACCCCAGGGAGACCCAGTACTTC

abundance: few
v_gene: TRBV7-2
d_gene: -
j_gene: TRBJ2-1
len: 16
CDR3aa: CASSLGGSGRVNEQFF
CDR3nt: TGTGCCAGCAGCTTAGGCGGCAGCGGCCGAGTCAATGAGCAGTTCTTC

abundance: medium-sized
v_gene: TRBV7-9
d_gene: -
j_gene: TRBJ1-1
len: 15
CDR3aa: CASSLTNTGDTEAFF
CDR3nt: TGTGCCAGCAGCTTAACTAATACGGGGGACACTGAAGCTTTCTTT

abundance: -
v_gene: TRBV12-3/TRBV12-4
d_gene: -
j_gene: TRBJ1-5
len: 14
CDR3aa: CASSSDGGYQPQHF
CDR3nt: TGTGCCAGCAGTTCCGATGGGGGGTATCAGCCCCAGCATTTT

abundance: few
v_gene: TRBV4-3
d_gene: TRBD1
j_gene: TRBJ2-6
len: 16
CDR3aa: CASSDYGTAGANVLTF
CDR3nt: TGCGCCAGCAGCGACTATGGGACAGCTGGGGCCAACGTCCTGACTTTC

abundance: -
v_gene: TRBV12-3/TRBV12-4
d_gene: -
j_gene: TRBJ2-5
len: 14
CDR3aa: CASSLGGSRETQYF
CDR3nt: TGTGCCAGCAGTTTAGGGGGGAGTCGAGAGACCCAGTACTTC

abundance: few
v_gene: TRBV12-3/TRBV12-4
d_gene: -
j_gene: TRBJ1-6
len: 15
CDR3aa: CASNTWGNYNSPLHF
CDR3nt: TGTGCCAGCAATACCTGGGGAAATTATAATTCACCCCTCCACTTT

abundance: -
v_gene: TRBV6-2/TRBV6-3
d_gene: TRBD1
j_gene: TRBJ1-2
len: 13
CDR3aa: CASRTGGGYGYTF
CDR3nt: TGTGCCAGCAGAACAGGGGGAGGCTATGGCTACACCTTC

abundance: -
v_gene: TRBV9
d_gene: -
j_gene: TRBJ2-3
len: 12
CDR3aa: CASSVGPDTQYF
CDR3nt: TGTGCCAGCAGCGTAGGGCCAGATACGCAGTATTTT

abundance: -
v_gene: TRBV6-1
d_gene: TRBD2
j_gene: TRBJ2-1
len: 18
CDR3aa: CASEFIRLSSGRDNEQFF
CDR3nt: TGTGCCAGCGAGTTTATTAGGCTTTCTAGCGGGAGGGATAATGAGCAGTTCTTC

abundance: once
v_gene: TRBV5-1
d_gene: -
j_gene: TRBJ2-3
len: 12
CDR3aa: CASSLGRNTQYF
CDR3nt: TGCGCCAGCAGCTTGGGACGTAATACGCAGTATTTT

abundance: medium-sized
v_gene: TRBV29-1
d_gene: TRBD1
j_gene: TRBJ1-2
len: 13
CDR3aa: CSGGTAANYGYTF
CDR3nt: TGCAGCGGCGGGACAGCCGCTAACTATGGCTACACCTTC

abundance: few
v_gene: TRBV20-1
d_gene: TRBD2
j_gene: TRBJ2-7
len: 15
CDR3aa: CSAPMRTSATYEQYF
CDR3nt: TGCAGTGCTCCAATGAGGACTAGCGCAACCTACGAGCAGTACTTC

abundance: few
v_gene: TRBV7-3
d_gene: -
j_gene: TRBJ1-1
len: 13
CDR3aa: CASSFSVITEAFF
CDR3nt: TGTGCCAGCAGCTTTTCCGTAATCACTGAAGCTTTCTTT

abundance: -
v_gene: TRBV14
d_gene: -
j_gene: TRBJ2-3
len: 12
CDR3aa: CASSQAPDTQYF
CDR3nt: TGTGCCAGCAGCCAGGCACCAGATACGCAGTATTTT

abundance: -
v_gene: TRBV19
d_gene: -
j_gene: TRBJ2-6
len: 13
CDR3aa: CASSNSGANVLTF
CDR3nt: TGTGCCAGTAGCAACTCTGGGGCCAACGTCCTGACTTTC

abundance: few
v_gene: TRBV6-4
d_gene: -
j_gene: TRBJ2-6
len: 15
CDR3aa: CASSTGGSGANVLTF
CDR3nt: TGTGCCAGCAGTACCGGGGGCTCTGGGGCCAACGTCCTGACTTTC

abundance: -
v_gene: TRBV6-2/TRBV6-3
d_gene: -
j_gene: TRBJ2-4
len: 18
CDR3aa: CASIDSTSEKGAKNIQYF
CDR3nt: TGTGCCAGCATCGACTCCACCTCTGAGAAAGGGGCCAAAAACATTCAGTACTTC

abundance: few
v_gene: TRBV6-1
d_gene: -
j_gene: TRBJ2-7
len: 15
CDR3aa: CASSDSGYSSYEQYF
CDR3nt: TGTGCCAGCAGTGATTCAGGATATAGCTCCTACGAGCAGTACTTC

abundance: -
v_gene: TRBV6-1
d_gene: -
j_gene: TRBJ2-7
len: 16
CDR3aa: CASSNHWRTDSYEQYF
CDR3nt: TGTGCCAGCAGTAACCACTGGAGGACTGACTCCTACGAGCAGTACTTC

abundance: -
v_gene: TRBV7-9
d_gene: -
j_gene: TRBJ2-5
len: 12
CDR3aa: CASSQRRETQYF
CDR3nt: TGTGCCAGCAGCCAAAGGCGGGAGACCCAGTACTTC

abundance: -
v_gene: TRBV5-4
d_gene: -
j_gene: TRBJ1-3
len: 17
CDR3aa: CASSSPFGQLSGNTIYF
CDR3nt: TGTGCCAGCAGCTCCCCCTTCGGACAGCTCTCTGGAAACACCATATATTTT